A single sample gave rise to the 26 T cell receptor beta chains below, sequenced in a study of shared clonotypes between healthy human individuals. Method: immunoSEQ multiplex PCR; TCRdb's copy keeps in-frame clones and lacks some. This table has about 700,000 clones, 92% appearing once. Terminally differentiated effector memory CD45RA+ cells were excluded by CCR7 positive selection of CD45RO-negative cells. What was sequenced was naive CD8+ T cells sorted from blood. Source of these receptors: a man younger than 45 in good health.

This chain links TRBV11-2 with TRBJ2-1, with D unresolved. Per germline, CDR1 SGHAT and CDR2 FQNNGV. Trimming removed 2 bases at V and 0 bases at J, with 11 bases between. There are 16 residues in the CDR3. In DNA, the CDR3 is TGTGCCAGCAGCTTATTAGGGCCGAGCTCCTACAATGAGCAGTTCTTC. This codes for CASSLLGPSSYNEQFF.

The gene calls are TRBV5-1 and TRBJ2-1; TRBD2 agrees at 7 bases. Germline-derived CDR1 and CDR2 are SGHRS and YFSETQ. V was pared by 2 bases and J by 4 bases, with 3 bases of the junction left unmatched. The CDR3 is 14 amino acids. DNA of the CDR3: TGCGCCAGCAGCTTTGCTAGCGGTTACAATGAGCAGTTCTTC. Its translation: CASSFASGYNEQFF.

The chain employs TRBV5-8 and TRBJ1-2; D unresolved. Germline V gives CDR1 SGHTS, CDR2 YDEGEE. The length of the CDR3 is 14 residues. V was clipped by 1 base and J by 8 bases, with 15 bases between them. In nucleotides, the CDR3 is TGTGCCAGCAGCTTGCTGTCCGACTTGATCGGCTACACCTTC. This sequence encodes CASSLLSDLIGYTF.

The chain employs TRBV15 and TRBJ2-2; D call uncertain. The V gene's germline CDR1 is LNHNV and CDR2 YYDKDF (reference sequence). This CDR3 has 14 amino acids. The germline V and J ends were trimmed by 2 bases and 5 bases, with 9 bases remaining between them. In DNA form, the CDR3 reads TGTGCCACCAGCAGACACGGACCGACCGGGGAGCTGTTTTTT. It translates to CATSRHGPTGELFF.

This clone has just one count. The genes are TRBV5-6 and TRBJ2-3; either TRBD1 or TRBD2 may fit D (5 bases each). The V end lost 0 bases, the J end lost 5 bases, and 10 bases lay between the germline ends. Germline V gene data show CDR1 as SGHDT and CDR2 as YYEEEE. CDR3 size: 14 residues. CDR3 amino acids: CASSLGGRRDTQYF. The CDR3 bases are TGTGCCAGCAGCTTGGGGGGACGGCGAGATACGCAGTATTTT.

DNA of the CDR3: TGTGCCAGCAGCCAGGCGGGCGGGAGGTTCTACGAGCAGTACTTC. Amino acids: CASSQAGGRFYEQYF. The rearrangement joins TRBV9 to TRBJ2-7; TRBD2 matches 8 bases. V was clipped by 4 bases and J by 3 bases; unmatched bases: 9. The CDR3 extends over 15 amino acids. The V gene's germline CDR1 is SGDLS and CDR2 YYNGEE.

As concerns this clone: In the same sample, other DNA sequences code for this CDR3. This chain links TRBV7-9 with TRBJ2-5; D is unclear. The CDR3 totals 13 residues. Trimming shortened V by 1 base and J by 5 bases, and 8 bases separated the two germline ends. Germline-derived CDR1 and CDR2 are SEHNR and FQNEAQ (reference sequence). The CDR3 is CASSLEGRETQYF. CDR3 DNA sequence: TGTGCCAGCAGCTTAGAGGGCCGGGAGACCCAGTACTTC. The variable domain in full, completed from reference TRBV7-9 and TRBJ2-5, reads DTGVSQNPRHKITKRGQNVTFRCDPISEHNRLYWYRQTLGQGPEFLTYFQNEAQLEKSRLLSDRFSAERPKGSFSTLEIQRTEQGDSAMYLCASSLEGRETQYFGPGTRLLVL.

The rearrangement joins TRBV27 to TRBJ1-2; perhaps TRBD1 as D (6 bases). The CDR3 runs to 13 residues. The V and J ends lost 4 bases and 5 bases respectively, with 11 bases between them. The germline V gene encodes CDR1 MNHEY and CDR2 SMNVEV (reference sequence). For the CDR3, the DNA is TGTGCCAGCAGTTCAGGACAGCAATATGGCTACACCTTC. Translation: CASSSGQQYGYTF.

The V call is TRBV4-1, the J call TRBJ2-7; 11 bases are shared with TRBD2. The germline V gene has CDR1 MGHRA and CDR2 YSYEKL. This CDR3 is 19 amino acids long. With 3 bases clipped from V and 3 bases from J, the junction kept 16 bases outside the gene matches. CDR3 coding DNA: TGCGCCAGCAGCCAGGGTCAGACTAGCGGGATCAAAGACGGCTACGAGCAGTACTTC. It encodes CASSQGQTSGIKDGYEQYF.

A word on this clone: This same CDR3 is encoded by further DNA sequences in the sample. This chain connects TRBV27 to TRBJ2-1; 8 positions agree with TRBD2. Germline CDR1 and CDR2: MNHEY and SMNVEV (reference sequence). The ends lost 2 bases at V and 4 bases at J; junction bases unmatched: 4. The CDR3 contains 15 residues. The CDR3 DNA reads as TGTGCCAGCAGTTTAGGAAGCGGGAGTTACAATGAGCAGTTCTTC. Translation gives CASSLGSGSYNEQFF.

This chain joins TRBV9 and TRBJ2-6, with 7 bases matching TRBD2. V was clipped by 6 bases and J by 8 bases; unmatched bases: 8. Germline values: CDR1 SGDLS, CDR2 YYNGEE. The CDR3 spans 14 residues. The CDR3 sequence: CASTLGGEPNVLTF. CDR3 coding DNA: TGTGCCAGCACTCTGGGGGGGGAACCCAACGTCCTGACTTTC.

The chain is built from TRBV5-1 and TRBJ2-2; 10 positions match TRBD2. The germline CDR1 and CDR2 sequences are SGHRS and YFSETQ. J was trimmed by 2 bases and V by 1 base; bases with no gene match: 8. The CDR3 spans 18 residues. For the CDR3, the DNA is TGCGCCAGCAGCTTGCTGCTAGCGGGGGCTTTCAACACCGGGGAGCTGTTTTTT. It translates to CASSLLLAGAFNTGELFF.

The chain is built from TRBV6-4 and TRBJ2-7; 7 nucleotides line up with TRBD2. This CDR3 has 13 amino acids. In germline, CDR1 is MRHNA, CDR2 SNTAGT. Trimming at V came to 9 bases and at J to 4 bases, leaving 9 bases not matched to a gene. CDR3: CASWDYSMYEQYF. The DNA for the CDR3 is TGTGCCAGTTGGGACTATAGCATGTACGAGCAGTACTTC.

This chain joins TRBV2 and TRBJ1-1, with 9 positions matching TRBD1. J lost 4 bases, V lost 8 bases, and 8 bases had no gene match. This CDR3 contains 14 residues. The germline gives CDR1 SNHLY, CDR2 FYNNEI. CDR3 in DNA: TGTGCCAGCCCAAGAGGGACAGGGCCCACTGAAGCTTTCTTT. Amino acid sequence: CASPRGTGPTEAFF.

J is TRBJ2-2 and V is TRBV28; no clear D gene. Germline assignment: CDR1 MDHEN and CDR2 SYDVKM. This CDR3 comprises 15 residues. V dropped 4 bases and J dropped 5 bases, with 14 bases sitting between them. CDR3 in DNA: TGTGCCAGCAGTTCTGAGGAAGGTCGGACCGGGGAGCTGTTTTTT. Amino acids: CASSSEEGRTGELFF.

The chain recombines TRBV15 with TRBJ2-7, with TRBD2 matching 8 bases. V gave up 0 bases and J gave up 3 bases; unmatched junction bases: 7. This CDR3 region has 16 residues. Germline CDR1 reads LNHNV; CDR2 reads YYDKDF (reference sequence). For the CDR3, the DNA is TGTGCCACCAGCAGAGATGTTGCAGCGGGAGACTACGAGCAGTACTTC. Amino acids: CATSRDVAAGDYEQYF. The complete variable domain, with remaining parts taken from reference TRBV15 and TRBJ2-7, reads DAMVIQNPRYQVTQFGKPVTLSCSQTLNHNVMYWYQQKSSQAPKLLFHYYDKDFNNEADTPDNFQSRRPNTSFCFLDIRSPGLGDTAMYLCATSRDVAAGDYEQYFGPGTRLTVT.

This clone was found once. Other nucleotide sequences in the sample specify the same CDR3. The rearrangement joins TRBV6-6 to TRBJ1-5; D call uncertain. V lost 5 bases, J lost 6 bases, and 5 bases lay in between. CDR1 MNHNY and CDR2 SVGAGI come from the germline V gene (reference sequence). This CDR3 has 11 amino acids. Here the CDR3 reads CASSLGQPQHF. CDR3 bases: TGTGCCAGCAGTCTCGGTCAGCCCCAGCATTTT.

The chain carries TRBV11-2 and TRBJ2-1, with a tentative D call TRBD2 (5 bases). The CDR3 totals 18 residues. The V end lost 5 bases, the J end lost 0 bases, and 20 bases lay between the germline ends. Germline values: CDR1 SGHAT, CDR2 FQNNGV. This CDR3 is CASSLGLPSEPSYNEQFF. The CDR3 DNA reads TGTGCCAGCAGCCTAGGACTGCCCAGCGAGCCCTCCTACAATGAGCAGTTCTTC.

This clone has more than one count but fewer than ten. The rearrangement joins TRBV25-1 to TRBJ2-1, with 9 bases lining up with TRBD2. The V segment lost 1 base and the J segment 4 bases; nucleotides outside the gene matches: 5. The CDR3 sequence is 16 residues long. In germline, CDR1 is MGHDK, CDR2 SYGVNS. CDR3 in amino acids: CASSEFRTSAYNEQFF. Written as DNA, the CDR3 is TGTGCCAGCAGTGAATTTCGGACTAGCGCATACAATGAGCAGTTCTTC. Supplemented by reference TRBV25-1 and TRBJ2-1, the full variable domain reads EADIYQTPRYLVIGTGKKITLECSQTMGHDKMYWYQQDPGMELHLIHYSYGVNSTEKGDLSSESTVSRIRTEHFPLTLESARPSHTSQYLCASSEFRTSAYNEQFFGPGTRLTVL.

The V call is TRBV9, the J call TRBJ2-1, with no clear D. V was clipped by 4 bases and J by 0 bases, with 8 bases between them. The CDR3 has 14 residues. Germline-derived CDR1 and CDR2 are SGDLS and YYNGEE. DNA for the CDR3: TGTGCCAGCAGCCCCGGCCGCTCCTACAATGAGCAGTTCTTC. Translation gives CASSPGRSYNEQFF.

The chain recombines TRBV27 with TRBJ2-1, with TRBD2 matching 13 bases. The V and J ends lost 6 bases and 6 bases, in that order; junction bases with no gene match: 14. Per germline, CDR1 MNHEY and CDR2 SMNVEV (reference sequence). CDR3 length equals 18 residues. Written as DNA, the CDR3 is TGTGCCAGCAGAAAACTAGCGGGAGGGCCTCTTCGAGGCAATGAGCAGTTCTTC. This codes for CASRKLAGGPLRGNEQFF.

This clone appeared once. CDR3 coding DNA: TGTGCCAGCGGACGACAAGACAGGAACACTGAAGCTTTCTTT. This translates into CASGRQDRNTEAFF. J is TRBJ1-1 and V is TRBV28, with D perhaps matching TRBD1 (5 bases). Trimming removed 8 bases at V and 1 base at J, with 14 bases between. The CDR3 runs to 14 residues. From germline, CDR1 is MDHEN and CDR2 SYDVKM.

V usage is TRBV5-4 and J usage is TRBJ2-7; D call uncertain. Germline-derived CDR1 and CDR2 are SGHNT and YYREEE (reference sequence). V was trimmed by 2 bases and J by 2 bases, leaving 8 bases between them. The CDR3 runs to 13 residues. The CDR3 DNA sequence: TGTGCCAGCAGCTTTTTAGGCACCTACGAGCAGTACTTC. This codes for CASSFLGTYEQYF.

This sequence joins TRBV7-9 and TRBJ2-1; TRBD2 matches at 11 bases. CDR3 length equals 18 residues. The V segment lost 2 bases and the J segment 4 bases; nucleotides outside the gene matches: 10. Looked up from germline, CDR1 is SEHNR and CDR2 is FQNEAQ (reference sequence). DNA for the CDR3: TGTGCCAGCAGCTTACCATTAGCGGGAGGGTCCCTATACAATGAGCAGTTCTTC. This gives the protein CASSLPLAGGSLYNEQFF.

The chain recombines TRBV5-4 with TRBJ2-1; 7 nucleotides agree with TRBD2. The J segment lost 6 bases and the V segment lost 2 bases, leaving 17 bases of the junction unmatched. The CDR3 sequence is 18 residues long. Germline CDR1 reads SGHNT; CDR2 reads YYREEE (reference sequence). CDR3 region: CASSFWGSGAKRGNEQFF. The CDR3 DNA reads TGTGCCAGCAGCTTTTGGGGGAGCGGGGCGAAACGGGGCAATGAGCAGTTCTTC.

CDR3 amino acids: CASGSGTGDHEQYF. The CDR3 DNA reads TGTGCTAGTGGTTCCGGGACAGGGGACCACGAGCAGTACTTC. V is TRBV12-5 and J is TRBJ2-7; 10 bases map to TRBD1. This CDR3 contains 14 residues. Trimming cost V 4 bases and J 5 bases; bases outside gene matches: 5. Germline CDR1 LGHNT, CDR2 FRNRAP.